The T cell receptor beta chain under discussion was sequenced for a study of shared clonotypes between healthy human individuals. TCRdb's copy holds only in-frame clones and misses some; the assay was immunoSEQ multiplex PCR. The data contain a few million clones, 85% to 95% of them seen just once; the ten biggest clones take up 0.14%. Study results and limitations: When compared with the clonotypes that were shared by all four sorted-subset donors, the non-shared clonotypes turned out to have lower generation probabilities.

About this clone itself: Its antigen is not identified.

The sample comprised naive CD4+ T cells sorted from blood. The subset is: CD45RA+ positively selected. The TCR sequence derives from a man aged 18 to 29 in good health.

The CDR3 DNA reads as TGCGCCAGCAGCCCGGGACTAGCGGGAGGCCCCCTGAATGAGCAGTTCTTC. It specifies CASSPGLAGGPLNEQFF. The rearrangement links TRBV4-1 to TRBJ2-1, with 15 bases lining up with TRBD2. The CDR3 covers 17 residues. V lost 4 bases, J lost 7 bases, and 8 bases stayed unmatched. Germline V gives CDR1 MGHRA, CDR2 YSYEKL.